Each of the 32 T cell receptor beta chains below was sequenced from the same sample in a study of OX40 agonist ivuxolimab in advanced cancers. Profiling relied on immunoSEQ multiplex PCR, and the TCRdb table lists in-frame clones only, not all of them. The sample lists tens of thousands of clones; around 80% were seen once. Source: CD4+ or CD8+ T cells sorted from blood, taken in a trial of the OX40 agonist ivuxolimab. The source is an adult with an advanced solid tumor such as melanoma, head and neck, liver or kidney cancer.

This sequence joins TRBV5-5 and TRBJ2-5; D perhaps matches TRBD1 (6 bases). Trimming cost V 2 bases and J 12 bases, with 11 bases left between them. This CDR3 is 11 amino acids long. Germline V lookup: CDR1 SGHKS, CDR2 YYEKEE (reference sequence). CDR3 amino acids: CASSFHRDEYF. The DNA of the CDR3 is TGTGCCAGCAGCTTCCACAGGGACGAGTACTTC. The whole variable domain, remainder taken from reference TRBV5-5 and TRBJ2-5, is DAGVTQSPTHLIKTRGQQVTLRCSPISGHKSVSWYQQVLGQGPQFIFQYYEKEERGRGNFPDRFSARQFPNYSSELNVNALLLGDSALYLCASSFHRDEYFGPGTRLLVL.

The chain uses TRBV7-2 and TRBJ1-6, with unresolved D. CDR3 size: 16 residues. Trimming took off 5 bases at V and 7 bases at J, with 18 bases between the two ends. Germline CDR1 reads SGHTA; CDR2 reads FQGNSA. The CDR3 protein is CASSPRAGLENSPLHF. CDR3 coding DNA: TGTGCCAGCAGCCCAAGGGCAGGCCTGGAGAATTCACCCCTCCACTTT.

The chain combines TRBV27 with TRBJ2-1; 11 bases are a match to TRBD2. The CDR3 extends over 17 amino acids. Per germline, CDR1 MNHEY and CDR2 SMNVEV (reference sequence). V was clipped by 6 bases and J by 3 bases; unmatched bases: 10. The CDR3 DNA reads TGTGCCAGCAGCTTTAGACTAGCGGGATCCTTCTACAATGAGCAGTTCTTC. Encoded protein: CASSFRLAGSFYNEQFF.

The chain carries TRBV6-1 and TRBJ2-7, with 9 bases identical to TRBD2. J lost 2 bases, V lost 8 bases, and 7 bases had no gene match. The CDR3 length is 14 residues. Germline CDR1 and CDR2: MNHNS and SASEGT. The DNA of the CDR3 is TGTGCCAGCGAGAACAGCGGGGGGACCTACGAGCAGTACTTC. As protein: CASENSGGTYEQYF.

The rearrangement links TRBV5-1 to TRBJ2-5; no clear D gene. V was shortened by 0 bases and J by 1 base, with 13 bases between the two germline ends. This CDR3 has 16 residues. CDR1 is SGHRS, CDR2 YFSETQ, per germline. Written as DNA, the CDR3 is TGCGCCAGCAGCTTGGGTTGGGGAACTATCCAAGAGACCCAGTACTTC. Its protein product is CASSLGWGTIQETQYF.

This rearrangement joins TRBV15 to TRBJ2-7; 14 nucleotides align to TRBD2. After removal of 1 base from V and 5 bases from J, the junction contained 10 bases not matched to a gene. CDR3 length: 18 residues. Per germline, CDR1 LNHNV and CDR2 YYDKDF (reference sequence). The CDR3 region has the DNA TGTGCCACCAGCAGAGGGGGGACTAGCGGGAGCGCCTTACACGAGCAGTACTTC. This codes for CATSRGGTSGSALHEQYF.

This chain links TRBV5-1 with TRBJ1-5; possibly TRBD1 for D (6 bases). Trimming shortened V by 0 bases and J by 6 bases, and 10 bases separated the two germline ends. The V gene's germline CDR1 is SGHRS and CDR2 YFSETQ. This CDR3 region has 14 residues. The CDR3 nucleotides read TGCGCCAGCAGCTTGGGGGAAGGGGGTCAGCCCCAGCATTTT. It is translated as CASSLGEGGQPQHF. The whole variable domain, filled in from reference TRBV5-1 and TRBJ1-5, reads KAGVTQTPRYLIKTRGQQVTLSCSPISGHRSVSWYQQTPGQGLQFLFEYFSETQRNKGNFPGRFSGRQFSNSRSEMNVSTLELGDSALYLCASSLGEGGQPQHFGDGTRLSIL.

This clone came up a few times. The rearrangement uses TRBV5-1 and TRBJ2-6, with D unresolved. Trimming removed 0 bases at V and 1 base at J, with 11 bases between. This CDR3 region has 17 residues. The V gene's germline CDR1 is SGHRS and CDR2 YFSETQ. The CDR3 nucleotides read TGCGCCAGCAGCTTGGCATCGGTGGGGTCTGGGGCCAACGTCCTGACTTTC. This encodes CASSLASVGSGANVLTF.

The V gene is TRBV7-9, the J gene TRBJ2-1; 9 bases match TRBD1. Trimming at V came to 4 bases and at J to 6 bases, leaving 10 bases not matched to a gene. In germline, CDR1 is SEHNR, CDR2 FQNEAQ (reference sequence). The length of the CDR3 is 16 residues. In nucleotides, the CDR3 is TGTGCCAGCAGCTCCTCCCGGGACAGGGACCGCAATGAGCAGTTCTTC. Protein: CASSSSRDRDRNEQFF.

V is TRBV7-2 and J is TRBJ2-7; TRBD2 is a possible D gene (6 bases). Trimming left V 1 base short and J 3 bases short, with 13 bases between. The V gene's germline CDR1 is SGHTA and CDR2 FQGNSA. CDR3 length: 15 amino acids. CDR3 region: CASSLDSGFYYEQYF. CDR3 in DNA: TGTGCCAGCAGCTTAGATAGCGGATTTTACTACGAGCAGTACTTC.

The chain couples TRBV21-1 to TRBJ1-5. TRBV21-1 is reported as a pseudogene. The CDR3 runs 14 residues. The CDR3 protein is CASSKGRVRQPQHF. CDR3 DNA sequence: TGTGCCAGCAGCAAGGGGAGGGTTCGGCAGCCCCAGCATTTT.

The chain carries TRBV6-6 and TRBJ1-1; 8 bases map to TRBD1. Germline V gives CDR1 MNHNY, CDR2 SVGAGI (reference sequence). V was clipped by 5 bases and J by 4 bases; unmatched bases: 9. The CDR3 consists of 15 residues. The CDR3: CASSTRTGLGTEAFF. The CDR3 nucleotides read TGTGCCAGCAGTACCCGGACAGGGTTGGGCACTGAAGCTTTCTTT.

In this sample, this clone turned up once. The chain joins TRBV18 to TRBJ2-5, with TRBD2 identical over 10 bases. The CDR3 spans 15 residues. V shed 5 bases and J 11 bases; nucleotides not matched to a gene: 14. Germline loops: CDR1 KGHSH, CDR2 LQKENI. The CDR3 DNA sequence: TGTGCCAGCTCATCAGCTAGCGGGAGTACTCTCGCGCAGTACTTC. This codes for CASSSASGSTLAQYF.

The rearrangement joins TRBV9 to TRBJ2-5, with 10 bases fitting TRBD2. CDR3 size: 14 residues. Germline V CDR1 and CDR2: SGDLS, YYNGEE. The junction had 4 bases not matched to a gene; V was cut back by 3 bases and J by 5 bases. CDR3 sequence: CASSAGTSVETQYF. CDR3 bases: TGTGCCAGCAGCGCCGGGACTAGCGTGGAGACCCAGTACTTC.

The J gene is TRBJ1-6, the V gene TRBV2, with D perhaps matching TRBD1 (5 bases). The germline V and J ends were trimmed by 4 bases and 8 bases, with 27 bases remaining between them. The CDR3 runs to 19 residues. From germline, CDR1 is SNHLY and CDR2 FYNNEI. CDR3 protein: CASSVGKQELTPFDSPLHF. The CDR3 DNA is TGTGCCAGCAGTGTTGGCAAACAGGAACTAACTCCCTTTGATTCACCCCTCCACTTT.

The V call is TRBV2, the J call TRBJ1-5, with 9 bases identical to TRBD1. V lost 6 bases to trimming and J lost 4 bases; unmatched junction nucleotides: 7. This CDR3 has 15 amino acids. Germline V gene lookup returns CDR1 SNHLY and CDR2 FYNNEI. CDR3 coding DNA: TGTGCCAGCAGGAGGGACAGGGCGCTTAATCAGCCCCAGCATTTT. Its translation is CASRRDRALNQPQHF. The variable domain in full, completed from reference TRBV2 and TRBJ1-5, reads EPEVTQTPSHQVTQMGQEVILRCVPISNHLYFYWYRQILGQKVEFLVSFYNNEISEKSEIFDDQFSVERPDGSNFTLKIRSTKLEDSAMYFCASRRDRALNQPQHFGDGTRLSIL.

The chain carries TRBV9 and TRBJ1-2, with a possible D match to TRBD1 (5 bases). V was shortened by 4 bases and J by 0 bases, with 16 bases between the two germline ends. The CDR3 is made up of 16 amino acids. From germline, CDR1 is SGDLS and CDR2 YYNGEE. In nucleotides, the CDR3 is TGTGCCAGCAGCCCGCACTGGGAGGGGACTAACTATGGCTACACCTTC. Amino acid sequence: CASSPHWEGTNYGYTF.

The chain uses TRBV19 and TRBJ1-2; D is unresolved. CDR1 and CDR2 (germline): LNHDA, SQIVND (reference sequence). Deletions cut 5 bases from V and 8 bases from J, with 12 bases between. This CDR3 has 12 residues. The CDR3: CASSARLEGYTF. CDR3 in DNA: TGTGCCAGTAGTGCTCGCCTAGAGGGCTACACCTTC.

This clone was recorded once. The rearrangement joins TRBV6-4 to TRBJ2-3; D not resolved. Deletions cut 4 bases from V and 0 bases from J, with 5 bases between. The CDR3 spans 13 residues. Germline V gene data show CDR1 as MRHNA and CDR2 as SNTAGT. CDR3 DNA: TGTGCCAGCAGTGTCACTAGCACAGATACGCAGTATTTT. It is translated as CASSVTSTDTQYF.

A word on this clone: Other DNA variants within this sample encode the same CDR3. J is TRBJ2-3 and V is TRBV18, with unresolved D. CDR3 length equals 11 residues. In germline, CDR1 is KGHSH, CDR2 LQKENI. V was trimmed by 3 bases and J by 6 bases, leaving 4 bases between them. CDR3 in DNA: TGTGCCAGCTCACCTCAGGATACGCAGTATTTT. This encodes CASSPQDTQYF.

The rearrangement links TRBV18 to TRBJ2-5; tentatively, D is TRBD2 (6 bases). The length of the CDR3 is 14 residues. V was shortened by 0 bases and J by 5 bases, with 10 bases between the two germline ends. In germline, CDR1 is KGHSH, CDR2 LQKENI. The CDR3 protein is CASSPPAGSETQYF. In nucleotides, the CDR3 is TGTGCCAGCTCACCACCTGCCGGGAGTGAGACCCAGTACTTC.

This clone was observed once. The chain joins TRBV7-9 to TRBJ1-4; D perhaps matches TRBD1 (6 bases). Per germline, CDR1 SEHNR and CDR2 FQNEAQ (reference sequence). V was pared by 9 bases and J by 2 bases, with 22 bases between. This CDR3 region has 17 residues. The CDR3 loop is CASSSSRGGRTNEKLFF. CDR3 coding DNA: TGTGCCAGTTCCTCGTCCAGGGGAGGAAGGACTAATGAAAAACTGTTTTTT.

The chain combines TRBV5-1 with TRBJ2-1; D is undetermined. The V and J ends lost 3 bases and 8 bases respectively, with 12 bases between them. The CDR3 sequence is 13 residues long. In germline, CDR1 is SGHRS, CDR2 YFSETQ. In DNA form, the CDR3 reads TGCGCCAGCAGCTCCACAGTGGGCGATGAGCAGTTCTTC. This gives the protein CASSSTVGDEQFF.

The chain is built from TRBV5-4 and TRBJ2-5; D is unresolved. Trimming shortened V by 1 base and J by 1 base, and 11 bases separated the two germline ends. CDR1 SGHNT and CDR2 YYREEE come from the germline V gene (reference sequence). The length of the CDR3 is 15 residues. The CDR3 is CASSLIGRIQETQYF. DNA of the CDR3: TGTGCCAGCAGCTTGATCGGTAGGATCCAAGAGACCCAGTACTTC.

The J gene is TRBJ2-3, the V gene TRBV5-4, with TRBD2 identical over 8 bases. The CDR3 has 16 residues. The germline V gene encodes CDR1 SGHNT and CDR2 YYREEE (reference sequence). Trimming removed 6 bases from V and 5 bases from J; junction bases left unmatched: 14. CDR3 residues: CASTRRAGLAGDTQYF. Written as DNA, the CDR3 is TGTGCCAGCACCCGTCGAGCTGGACTAGCCGGAGATACGCAGTATTTT.

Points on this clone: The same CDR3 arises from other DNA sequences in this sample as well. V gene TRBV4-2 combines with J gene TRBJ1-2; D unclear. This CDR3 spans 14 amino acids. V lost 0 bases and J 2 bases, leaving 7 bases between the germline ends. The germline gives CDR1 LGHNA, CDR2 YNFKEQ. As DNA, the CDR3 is TGTGCCAGCAGCCAAGAGGAACAGAACTATGGCTACACCTTC. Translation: CASSQEEQNYGYTF.

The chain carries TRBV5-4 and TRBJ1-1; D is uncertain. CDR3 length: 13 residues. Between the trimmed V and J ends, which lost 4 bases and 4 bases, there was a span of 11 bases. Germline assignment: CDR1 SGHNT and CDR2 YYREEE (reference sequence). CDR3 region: CASSDARITEAFF. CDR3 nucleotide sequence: TGTGCCAGCAGCGACGCTAGAATCACTGAAGCTTTCTTT.

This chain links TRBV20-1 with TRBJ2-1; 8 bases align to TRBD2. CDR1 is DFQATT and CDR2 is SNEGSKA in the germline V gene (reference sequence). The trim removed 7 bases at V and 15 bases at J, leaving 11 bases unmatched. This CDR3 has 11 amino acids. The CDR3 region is CSVNTGTRRFF. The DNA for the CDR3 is TGCAGTGTAAATACCGGGACTAGGCGGTTCTTC.

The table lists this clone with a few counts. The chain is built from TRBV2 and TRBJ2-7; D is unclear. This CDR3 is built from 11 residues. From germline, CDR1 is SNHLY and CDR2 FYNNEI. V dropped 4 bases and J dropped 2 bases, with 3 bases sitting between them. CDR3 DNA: TGTGCCAGCAGTGTAACCTACGAGCAGTACTTC. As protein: CASSVTYEQYF.

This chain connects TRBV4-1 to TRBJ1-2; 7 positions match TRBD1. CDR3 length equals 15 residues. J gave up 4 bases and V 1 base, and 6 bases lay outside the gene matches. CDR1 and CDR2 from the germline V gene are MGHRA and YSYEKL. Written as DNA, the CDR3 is TGCGCCAGCAGCCAAGGTAGACAGGGAAGCTATGGCTACACCTTC. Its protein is CASSQGRQGSYGYTF.

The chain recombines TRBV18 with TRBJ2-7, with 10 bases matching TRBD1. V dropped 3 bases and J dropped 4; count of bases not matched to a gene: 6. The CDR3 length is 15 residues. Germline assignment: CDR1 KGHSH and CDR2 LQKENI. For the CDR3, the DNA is TGTGCCAGCTCACCCACAGGGACAGGGGCGTACGAGCAGTACTTC. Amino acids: CASSPTGTGAYEQYF. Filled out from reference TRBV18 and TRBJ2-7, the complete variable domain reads NAGVMQNPRHLVRRRGQEARLRCSPMKGHSHVYWYRQLPEEGLKFMVYLQKENIIDESGMPKERFSAEFPKEGPSILRIQQVVRGDSAAYFCASSPTGTGAYEQYFGPGTRLTVT.

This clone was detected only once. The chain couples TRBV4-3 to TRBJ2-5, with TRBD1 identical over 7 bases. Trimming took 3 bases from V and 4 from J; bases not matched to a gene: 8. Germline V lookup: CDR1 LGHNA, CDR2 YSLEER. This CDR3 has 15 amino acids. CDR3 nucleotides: TGCGCCAGCAGCCAGGCAGGGGGTCGGAGAGAGACCCAGTACTTC. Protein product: CASSQAGGRRETQYF.